Each of the 22 T cell receptor beta chains below was sequenced from the same sample in a study of T-cell memory formation after mild COVID-19. TCRdb itself ran the 5' RACE reads through MiXCR, one entry per CDR3 protein. The top ten clones hold 3.5% to 4% of a sample with 180,000 or so distinct CDR3 sequences, approximately 10% of them seen once. Material: PBMCs or a T cell subset sorted from them (not recorded which). These receptors all come from a man aged 18-30 years who had mild COVID-19 (a few samples of this study predate the infection). Cell type and time point are not known.

V and J are TRBV3-1 and TRBJ1-1; tentative D call: TRBD1 (6 bases). Looked up from germline, CDR1 is LGHDT and CDR2 is YNNKEL (reference sequence). The V and J ends lost 5 bases and 3 bases respectively, with 16 bases between them. The CDR3 extends over 15 amino acids. The CDR3 region has the DNA TGTGCCAGCAGCACAGGGAGGGCCCCGGACACTGAAGCTTTCTTT. Protein sequence: CASSTGRAPDTEAFF.

This clonotype was detected many times. V usage is TRBV12-3 or TRBV12-4 and J usage is TRBJ2-3; D is uncertain. This CDR3 region has 15 residues. V was clipped by 1 base and J by 4 bases, with 12 bases between them. DNA of the CDR3: TGTGCCAGCAGTTTAGTCCCGGGCCGCGCAGATACGCAGTATTTT. Protein sequence: CASSLVPGRADTQYF.

The chain uses TRBV19 and TRBJ1-1; tentatively, D is TRBD1 (5 bases). This CDR3 contains 15 residues. Per germline, CDR1 LNHDA and CDR2 SQIVND (reference sequence). V lost 0 bases, J lost 3 bases, and 11 bases lay in between. Here the CDR3 reads CASSIEGVPDTEAFF. In DNA form, the CDR3 reads TGTGCCAGTAGTATAGAGGGGGTTCCGGACACTGAAGCTTTCTTT.

This clonotype showed up just a few times. The chain's CDR3 is CASSQDPGAGNIQYF. The CDR3 nucleotides read TGCGCCAGCAGCCAAGATCCTGGGGCGGGAAACATTCAGTACTTC. The chain joins TRBV4-3 to TRBJ2-4; TRBD1 or TRBD2 may be the D gene (5 bases each). Trimming took 0 bases from V and 6 from J, leaving 12 bases between them. Germline CDR1 LGHNA, CDR2 YSLEER. The CDR3 covers 15 residues.

J is TRBJ1-5 and V is TRBV7-2; D remains unclear. The length of the CDR3 is 15 residues. With 2 bases removed from V and 5 bases from J, the gap between germline ends came to 13 bases. Germline CDR1 is SGHTA and CDR2 is FQGNSA. Written as DNA, the CDR3 is TGTGCCAGCAGCTTAAACGGAGAAGGATATCAGCCCCAGCATTTT. Encoded protein: CASSLNGEGYQPQHF.

This clonotype appeared a few times. The chain is built from TRBV4-2 and TRBJ2-2, with a weak D call TRBD2 (6 bases). V was clipped by 0 bases and J by 2 bases, with 10 bases between them. The CDR3 contains 16 residues. CDR1 and CDR2 (germline): LGHNA, YNFKEQ. In DNA, the CDR3 is TGTGCCAGCAGCCAAGACAGCGGGTTAAACACCGGGGAGCTGTTTTTT. This sequence encodes CASSQDSGLNTGELFF.

The chain uses TRBV12-3 or TRBV12-4 and TRBJ1-5, with D perhaps matching TRBD1 (6 bases). This CDR3 has 16 residues. Between the trimmed V and J ends, which lost 3 bases and 1 base, there was a span of 13 bases. CDR3 in amino acids: CASSFGAGASNQPQHF. The CDR3, as DNA: TGTGCCAGCAGTTTTGGGGCAGGGGCAAGCAATCAGCCCCAGCATTTT.

This clonotype was found a few times. The chain has TRBV20-1 and TRBJ2-3, with a weak D call TRBD1 (5 bases). This CDR3 is 14 amino acids long. Trimming took 1 base from V and 5 from J, leaving 13 bases between them. Germline CDR1 is DFQATT and CDR2 is SNEGSKA (reference sequence). The CDR3 reads CSARGITGRDTQYF. CDR3 bases: TGCAGTGCTAGAGGCATTACAGGCAGAGATACGCAGTATTTT.

The chain combines TRBV5-1 with TRBJ2-4; 9 bases are a match to TRBD1. Trimming removed 2 bases from V and 6 bases from J; junction bases left unmatched: 6. The CDR3 runs 15 residues. CDR1 and CDR2 from the germline V gene are SGHRS and YFSETQ. In nucleotides, the CDR3 is TGCGCCAGCAGCTTCCAGGGGACAGGGCGAAACATTCAGTACTTC. It translates to CASSFQGTGRNIQYF.

The chain uses TRBV7-2 and TRBJ2-1; no clear D. The CDR3 totals 13 residues. Trimming took 5 bases from V and 14 from J, leaving 19 bases between them. From germline, CDR1 is SGHTA and CDR2 FQGNSA. CDR3 sequence reads: CASSDAGVIFKFF. CDR3 coding DNA: TGTGCCAGCAGCGATGCTGGGGTTATATTTAAGTTCTTC.

This clonotype was recorded many times. J is TRBJ2-2 and V is TRBV6-1, with D unclear. The germline V gene encodes CDR1 MNHNS and CDR2 SASEGT. The CDR3 spans 14 residues. The V gene lost 7 bases and the J gene lost 2 bases, with 11 bases spanning the gap. CDR3 sequence (DNA): TGTGCCAGCATCTCAGGCAGCAACACCGGGGAGCTGTTTTTT. It encodes CASISGSNTGELFF.

This chain joins TRBV2 and TRBJ2-6; D gene uncertain. Deletions cut 7 bases from V and 4 bases from J, with 8 bases between. Germline-derived CDR1 and CDR2 are SNHLY and FYNNEI. The CDR3 is made up of 13 amino acids. CDR3 sequence (DNA): TGTGCCAGCAATCTGCTGGGGGCCAACGTCCTGACTTTC. It specifies CASNLLGANVLTF.

V usage is TRBV12-3 or TRBV12-4 and J usage is TRBJ2-1; tentative D call: TRBD2 (5 bases). V dropped 5 bases and J dropped 12 bases, with 20 bases sitting between them. The CDR3 length is 14 residues. The CDR3 protein is CASSKTPGWVAQFF. The CDR3 nucleotides read TGTGCCAGCAGTAAAACCCCGGGGTGGGTCGCGCAGTTCTTC.

The CDR3 loop reads CASSYGTVGLAKNIQYF. The CDR3 DNA reads TGTGCCAGCAGTTACGGGACTGTGGGTTTGGCCAAAAACATTCAGTACTTC. The V gene is TRBV6-2 or TRBV6-3, the J gene TRBJ2-4; D is possibly TRBD2 (6 bases). The V and J ends lost 2 bases and 1 base respectively, with 15 bases between them. The germline V gene encodes CDR1 MNHEY and CDR2 SVGEGT. This CDR3 region has 17 residues.

This chain joins TRBV7-2 and TRBJ2-5; TRBD1 aligns across 7 bases. With 4 bases clipped from V and 4 bases from J, the junction kept 12 bases outside the gene matches. The germline V gene encodes CDR1 SGHTA and CDR2 FQGNSA. This CDR3 contains 16 residues. CDR3 region: CASSSTTGSGGETQYF. CDR3 DNA sequence: TGTGCCAGCAGCTCTACGACAGGGAGTGGTGGAGAGACCCAGTACTTC.

This chain links TRBV7-6 with TRBJ1-6; D remains ambiguous. V lost 0 bases and J lost 5, with 5 bases in between. The CDR3 has 14 residues. CDR1 and CDR2 (germline): SGHVS, FNYEAQ. CDR3 bases: TGTGCCAGCAGCTTAGCAGGGCATAATTCACCCCTCCACTTT. Protein product: CASSLAGHNSPLHF.

About this clonotype: The junction differs from germline at one of its ends, possibly a read error. The chain joins TRBV20-1 to TRBJ2-3; TRBD2 is a possible D gene (6 bases). Germline V CDR1 and CDR2: DFQATT, SNEGSKA (reference sequence). The CDR3 is 14 amino acids. CDR3 bases: TGCAGTGCTAGAGTCCTTACTAGCACCGATACGCAGTATTTT. Its protein is CSARVLTSTDTQYF.

This clonotype was found many times. The chain uses TRBV12-3 or TRBV12-4 and TRBJ2-1, with D possibly called TRBD1 or TRBD2 (5 bases each). V lost 8 bases to trimming and J lost 5 bases, with 13 bases between them. The CDR3 sequence is 13 residues long. CDR3 residues: CASAEGWNNEQFF. The CDR3 DNA follows: TGTGCCAGCGCCGAGGGGTGGAACAATGAGCAGTTCTTC.

The chain uses TRBV7-9 and TRBJ1-4; D is possibly TRBD1 (5 bases). The CDR3 loop spans 13 amino acids. CDR1 is SEHNR and CDR2 is FQNEAQ in the germline V gene (reference sequence). The ends were cut back, 3 bases at V and 7 bases at J, with 9 bases in the middle. The CDR3 protein is CASSFAGFEKLFF. The CDR3 DNA follows: TGTGCCAGCAGCTTTGCAGGGTTTGAAAAACTGTTTTTT.

This clonotype has only one observation. The chain carries TRBV18 and TRBJ2-4, with 8 bases matching TRBD1. Unmatched junction bases numbered 4, after V lost 3 bases and J lost 0 bases. This CDR3 spans 16 amino acids. In germline, CDR1 is KGHSH, CDR2 LQKENI. The CDR3, as DNA: TGTGCCAGCTCACCGGGACAGGCCTTAGCCAAAAACATTCAGTACTTC. It codes for CASSPGQALAKNIQYF.

This chain joins TRBV7-2 and TRBJ1-1; 7 positions match TRBD1. V lost 5 bases and J lost 8; bases outside the gene matches: 8. Germline V gene sequence: CDR1 SGHTA, CDR2 FQGNSA. The CDR3 is 13 residues long. CDR3 sequence (DNA): TGTGCCAGCAGCCCCCGACAGGGAACGGAAGCTTTCTTT. This translates into CASSPRQGTEAFF.

J is TRBJ1-2 and V is TRBV19, with TRBD1 as a possible D gene (5 bases). CDR1 and CDR2 (germline): LNHDA, SQIVND (reference sequence). Trimming pared 7 bases from V and 4 bases from J, leaving 13 bases between. The CDR3 extends over 13 amino acids. CDR3 region: CASTPGGTYGYTF. The CDR3 DNA is TGTGCCAGTACCCCGGGAGGGACCTATGGCTACACCTTC.